This T cell receptor beta chain is from a study of blood T cell repertoires in COVID-19. Across the study: Samples of COVID-19 (acute and convalescent) were obtained from the United States, Italy and Spain. PBMCs, B-cell-depleted T cells, or T cells provided the cDNA or gDNA that made up the material.

As originally analysed: The assay estimated nucleated cells by amplifying reference gene primers. The data were produced by immunoSEQ multiplex PCR, yet TCRdb's version contains in-frame clones alone and is incomplete. D and trimming were read from the DNA, whereas the V and J calls and clone size are those reported in that table. The sample holds over 200,000 clones; 70% to 90% are singletons and the top ten take about 0.7%. J was trimmed by 0 bases and V by 7 bases; bases with no gene match: 13. Looked up from germline, CDR1 is ENHRY and CDR2 is SYGVKD. CDR3 length equals 17 residues. Sequenced sample: peripheral blood. The chain is built from TRBV10-3 and TRBJ1-2; 8 positions agree with TRBD1. The TCR comes from a human donor in a cohort sampled during active COVID-19. DNA of the CDR3: TGTGCCATCAACCCAGGGGGCTCGAATTACCCTAACTATGGCTACACCTTC. It translates to CAINPGGSNYPNYGYTF.